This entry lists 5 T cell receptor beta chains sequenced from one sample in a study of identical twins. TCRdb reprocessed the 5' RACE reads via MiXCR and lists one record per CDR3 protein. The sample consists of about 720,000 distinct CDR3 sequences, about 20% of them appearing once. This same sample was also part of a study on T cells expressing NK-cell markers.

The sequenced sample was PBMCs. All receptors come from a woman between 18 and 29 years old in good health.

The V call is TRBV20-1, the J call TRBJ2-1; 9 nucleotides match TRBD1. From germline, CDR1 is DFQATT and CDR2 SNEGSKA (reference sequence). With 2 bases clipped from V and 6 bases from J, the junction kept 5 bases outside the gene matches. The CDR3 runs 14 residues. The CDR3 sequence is CSARLGQGVNEQFF. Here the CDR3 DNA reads TGCAGTGCTAGACTGGGACAGGGTGTCAATGAGCAGTTCTTC.

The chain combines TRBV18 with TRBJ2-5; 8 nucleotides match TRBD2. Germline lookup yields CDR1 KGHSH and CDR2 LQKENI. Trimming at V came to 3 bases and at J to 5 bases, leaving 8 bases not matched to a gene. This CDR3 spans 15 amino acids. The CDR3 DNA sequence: TGTGCCAGCTCACCTACCGGGACTAGGGACGAGACCCAGTACTTC. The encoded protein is CASSPTGTRDETQYF.

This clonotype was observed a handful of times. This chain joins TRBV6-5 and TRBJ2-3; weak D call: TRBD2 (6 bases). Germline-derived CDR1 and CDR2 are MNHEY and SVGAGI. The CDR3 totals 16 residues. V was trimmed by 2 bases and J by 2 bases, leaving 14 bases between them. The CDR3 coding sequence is TGTGCCAGCAGTTACCTGGGTAGCGGACCCACAGATACGCAGTATTTT. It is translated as CASSYLGSGPTDTQYF.

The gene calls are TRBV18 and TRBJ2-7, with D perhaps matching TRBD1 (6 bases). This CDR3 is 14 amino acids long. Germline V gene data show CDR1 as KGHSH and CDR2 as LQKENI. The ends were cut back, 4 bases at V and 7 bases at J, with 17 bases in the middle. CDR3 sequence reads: CASSRDAAGAEQYF. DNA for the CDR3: TGTGCCAGCTCACGAGACGCCGCAGGGGCAGAGCAGTACTTC. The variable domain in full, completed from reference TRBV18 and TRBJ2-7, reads NAGVMQNPRHLVRRRGQEARLRCSPMKGHSHVYWYRQLPEEGLKFMVYLQKENIIDESGMPKERFSAEFPKEGPSILRIQQVVRGDSAAYFCASSRDAAGAEQYFGPGTRLTVT.

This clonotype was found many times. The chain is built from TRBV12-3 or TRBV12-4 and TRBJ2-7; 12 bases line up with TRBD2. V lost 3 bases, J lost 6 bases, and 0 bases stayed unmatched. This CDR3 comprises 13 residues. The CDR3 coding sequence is TGTGCCAGCAGTTTGGGACTAGCGGGCGAGCAGTACTTC. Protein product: CASSLGLAGEQYF.